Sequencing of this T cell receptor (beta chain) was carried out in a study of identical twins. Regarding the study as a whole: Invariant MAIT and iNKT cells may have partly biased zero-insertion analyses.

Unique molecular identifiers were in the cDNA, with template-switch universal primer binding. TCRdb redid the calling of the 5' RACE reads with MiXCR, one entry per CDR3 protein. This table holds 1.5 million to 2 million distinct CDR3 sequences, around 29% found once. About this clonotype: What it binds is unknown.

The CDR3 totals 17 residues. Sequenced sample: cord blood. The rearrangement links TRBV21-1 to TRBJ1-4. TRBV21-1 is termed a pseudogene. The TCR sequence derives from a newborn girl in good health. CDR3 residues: CARPTRYPPGRNEKLFF. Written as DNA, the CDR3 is TGTGCCAGGCCAACGCGTTATCCACCAGGGAGGAATGAAAAACTGTTTTTT.